This TCR beta chain was found in a study of vaccination and CD4 T cells after COVID-19. Overall study: Each control culture was treated with a CEFX pool, an HIV-1 Nef pool, or no peptide. Study-wide points: In convalescent patients, a median roughly 84% of post-vaccine SARS-CoV-2-reactive clones appeared only after vaccination. This study had few convalescent patients and no early post-infection samples.

Points on this clonotype: The antigen remains unidentified.

Looked up from germline, CDR1 is SGHTA and CDR2 is FQGNSA. Trimming pared 1 base from V and 7 bases from J, leaving 20 bases between. The CDR3 is 17 residues long. The treatment was: approximately 11-day PBMC culture with coronavirus spike peptide pools or control peptides (ViraFEST assay). It was with 9 to 10 IU/ml IL-2 and roughly 10 ug/ml peptide pools that 2.2 million or so PBMCs per well were cultured. Sequenced with the Oncomine TCR Beta short-read assay was DNA taken from cultured CD4+ T cells. TCRdb reprocessed the PCR reads via MiXCR and lists one record per CDR3 protein. The sample carries about 10,000 distinct CDR3 sequences, 25% to 35% recorded once.

Specimen: CD4+ T cells from blood, cultured in vitro, collected after SARS-CoV-2 vaccination. The chain recombines TRBV7-2 with TRBJ1-5; unclear D gene. The clonotype originates from a human donor who had recovered from COVID-19. The CDR3 here is CASSLVKFAGGGQPQHF. CDR3 DNA: TGTGCCAGCAGCTTAGTAAAGTTCGCGGGTGGTGGCCAGCCCCAGCATTTT.